Below are 10 T cell receptor beta chains sequenced from a single sample in a study of blood T cell repertoires in COVID-19. Some clones are missing from TCRdb's copy, which holds only in-frame ones; the method was immunoSEQ multiplex PCR. The repertoire holds about 24,000 clones, around 90% seen once, with roughly 30% in the top ten. What was sequenced was peripheral blood. Every receptor here comes from a woman aged 65 to 85 with active COVID-19.

The J gene is TRBJ1-3, the V gene TRBV7-2; no clear D. Trimming cost V 5 bases and J 0 bases, with 8 bases left between them. The length of the CDR3 is 14 residues. CDR1 is SGHTA and CDR2 is FQGNSA in the germline V gene. This CDR3 reads CASSLDYSGNTIYF. CDR3 DNA sequence: TGTGCCAGCAGCCTCGACTACTCTGGAAACACCATATATTTT.

The genes are TRBV28 and TRBJ2-3; 11 bases agree with TRBD1. J was trimmed by 3 bases and V by 4 bases; bases with no gene match: 3. The CDR3 is 15 amino acids. CDR1 is MDHEN, CDR2 SYDVKM, per germline. In DNA, the CDR3 is TGTGCCAGCAGTTCCGGACAGGGGGCGACAGATACGCAGTATTTT. It codes for CASSSGQGATDTQYF.

The chain uses TRBV19 and TRBJ2-7, with D perhaps matching TRBD1 (6 bases). Trimming took 4 bases from V and 0 from J, leaving 13 bases between them. Looked up from germline, CDR1 is LNHDA and CDR2 is SQIVND (reference sequence). The length of the CDR3 is 15 residues. The DNA of the CDR3 is TGTGCCAGTAGTAGGGATTCGGACAGCTCCTACGAGCAGTACTTC. The encoded protein is CASSRDSDSSYEQYF. Based on the CDR3 plus reference TRBV19 and TRBJ2-7, the full variable domain is DGGITQSPKYLFRKEGQNVTLSCEQNLNHDAMYWYRQDPGQGLRLIYYSQIVNDFQKGDIAEGYSVSREKKESFPLTVTSAQKNPTAFYLCASSRDSDSSYEQYFGPGTRLTVT.

This chain links TRBV6-6 with TRBJ1-1; D gene uncertain. Germline V gene lookup returns CDR1 MNHNY and CDR2 SVGAGI (reference sequence). The CDR3 sequence is 9 residues long. Trimming removed 8 bases at V and 10 bases at J, with 8 bases between. The CDR3 DNA reads TGTGCCAGCGGTCCCTCAGCTTTCTTT. Amino acid sequence: CASGPSAFF.

This chain connects TRBV6-5 to TRBJ2-1, with 7 bases fitting TRBD1. Germline V gene lookup returns CDR1 MNHEY and CDR2 SVGAGI. This CDR3 spans 12 amino acids. The ends lost 5 bases at V and 8 bases at J; junction bases unmatched: 3. The CDR3 reads CASSNRGYEQFF. The CDR3 coding sequence is TGTGCCAGCAGTAACAGGGGCTATGAGCAGTTCTTC.

This clone has a handful of counts. The chain links TRBV7-9 to TRBJ1-1, with 7 bases that match TRBD1. The J segment lost 7 bases and the V segment lost 4 bases, leaving 3 bases of the junction unmatched. Germline V gene data show CDR1 as SEHNR and CDR2 as FQNEAQ (reference sequence). The CDR3 length is 12 residues. As DNA, the CDR3 is TGTGCCAGCAGCTCAGGGGGTTTTGAAGCTTTCTTT. Translating it yields CASSSGGFEAFF.

V usage is TRBV19 and J usage is TRBJ1-2; 8 bases fit TRBD1. The V and J ends lost 5 bases and 8 bases, in that order; junction bases with no gene match: 13. The CDR3 has 15 residues. CDR1 is LNHDA, CDR2 SQIVND, per germline (reference sequence). DNA of the CDR3: TGTGCCAGTAGTCTGCAGGGGGCAACGGGAGGAGGCTACACCTTC. Protein sequence: CASSLQGATGGGYTF. The full variable domain, in which reference TRBV19 and TRBJ1-2 provide the parts outside the CDR3, is DGGITQSPKYLFRKEGQNVTLSCEQNLNHDAMYWYRQDPGQGLRLIYYSQIVNDFQKGDIAEGYSVSREKKESFPLTVTSAQKNPTAFYLCASSLQGATGGGYTFGSGTRLTVV.

The CDR3 region has the DNA TGTGCCAGCTCACCACGGACAGGGCACAAGACAGAAAAACTGTTTTTT. Residues: CASSPRTGHKTEKLFF. The chain joins TRBV18 to TRBJ1-4; 8 nucleotides align to TRBD1. Germline loops: CDR1 KGHSH, CDR2 LQKENI. The CDR3 has 16 residues. The junction had 9 bases not matched to a gene; V was cut back by 1 base and J by 8 bases.

The count of this clone is one. CDR3 protein: CASLDGGVYNSPLHF. As DNA, the CDR3 is TGTGCCAGCCTCGACGGGGGTGTTTATAATTCACCCCTCCACTTT. The gene calls are TRBV28 and TRBJ1-6, with D possibly matching TRBD1 (5 bases). The CDR3 runs to 15 residues. V was trimmed by 8 bases and J by 4 bases, leaving 15 bases between them. The germline V gene has CDR1 MDHEN and CDR2 SYDVKM.

V is TRBV5-4 and J is TRBJ1-4, with D unclear. The CDR3 contains 13 residues. V gave up 3 bases and J gave up 5 bases, with 8 bases separating them. Germline assignment: CDR1 SGHNT and CDR2 YYREEE (reference sequence). CDR3 sequence (DNA): TGTGCCAGCAGCTCGTACACAAATGAAAAACTGTTTTTT. Translated, it gives CASSSYTNEKLFF. Variable domain in full (rest from reference TRBV5-4 and TRBJ1-4): ETGVTQSPTHLIKTRGQQVTLRCSSQSGHNTVSWYQQALGQGPQFIFQYYREEENGRGNFPPRFSGLQFPNYSSELNVNALELDDSALYLCASSSYTNEKLFFGSGTQLSVL.